Listed below are T cell receptor beta chains from one sample, sequenced in a study of T cells in localized non-small cell lung cancer. Generated by immunoSEQ multiplex PCR, the TCRdb table keeps only in-frame clones and is missing some. The sample yields tens of thousands of clones, roughly 87% seen once. Sequencing was performed on peripheral blood, taken before any cancer treatment. These receptors were collected from a woman aged 40-70 years with stage I lung adenocarcinoma. CDR3s leave out the opening cysteine and the closing phenylalanine or tryptophan. Expanded clones are given a class, and other clones once, few, many or no size at all.

TRBV5-1	-	TRBJ1-4	ASSQGTAQVGKLF
TRBV5-6	-	TRBJ2-1	ASTPPAAGVGIKGNEQF
TRBV6-1	-	TRBJ2-7	ASSDGTYEQY
TRBV5-4	-	TRBJ2-5	ASSLTPGLAGAHQETQY
TRBV7-2	once	TRBJ2-7	ASSPPGHLTYEQY
TRBV9	-	TRBJ2-2	ASSVDGGQNTGELF
TRBV10-1	once	TRBJ2-6	ASSAIRIAQSRANVLT
TRBV7-9	-	TRBJ1-1	ASSLHEGDTEAF
TRBV19	-	TRBJ2-1	ASNPGSSYNEQF
TRBV4-2	-	TRBJ2-1	ASSQATSESYNEQF
TRBV7-2	-	TRBJ1-1	ASSLGPGQTEAF
TRBV4-2	once	TRBJ1-2	ASSQLGQAYGYT
TRBV11-2	-	TRBJ2-3	ASSLERTAPDTQY
TRBV27	-	TRBJ2-3	ASSLYPDLAGADTQY
TRBV28	-	TRBJ1-1	ASVWNTEAF
TRBV19	-	TRBJ1-5	ASSIVRDYLRPGNQPQH
TRBV7-3	-	TRBJ2-3	ASSLSTGTSDTDTQY
TRBV19	-	TRBJ2-1	ASSTSGPDQF
TRBV19	once	TRBJ2-2	ASWDVSYTGELF
TRBV7-2	-	TRBJ2-7	ASSLGAGDVDEQY
TRBV19	-	TRBJ2-7	ASTLGAGAYEQY
TRBV29-1	-	TRBJ2-1	SVVTGGGYNEQF
TRBV7-9	-	TRBJ1-2	ASSFGSRNYGYT
TRBV4-1	once	TRBJ1-4	ASSQDTGFEKLF
TRBV18	-	TRBJ2-5	ASSPNRGRETQY
TRBV27	-	TRBJ1-6	ASRVQFYNSPLH
TRBV18	-	TRBJ2-7	ASSPGTLYEQY
TRBV5-6	-	TRBJ2-7	ASSLGLEGGYEQY
TRBV5-1	-	TRBJ1-5	ASSQTGSEQPQH
TRBV10-3	-	TRBJ2-5	AISSGFVETQY
TRBV14	-	TRBJ2-1	ASSPRTAYNEQF
TRBV2	-	TRBJ2-3	ASRATGARTDTQY
TRBV27	-	TRBJ1-4	ASSLYGDTGNEKLF
TRBV7-9	-	TRBJ1-1	ASSLGTGGSGEAF
TRBV7-2	-	TRBJ1-5	ATQLGGQPQH
TRBV2	-	TRBJ1-3	ASIRSLGSGNTIY
TRBV9	-	TRBJ2-3	ASSPRQITDTQY
TRBV7-8	few	TRBJ2-1	ASSPDRAAGYNEQF
TRBV5-1	-	TRBJ2-1	ASSLQGNEYNEQF
TRBV4-2	-	TRBJ2-7	ASSQELAGAYEQY
TRBV4-2	-	TRBJ1-3	ASSPFGGSSGNTIY
TRBV11-2	-	TRBJ2-3	ASSLGFGADTQY
TRBV2	once	TRBJ2-5	ASGSNLGGQETQY
TRBV19	-	TRBJ2-7	ASSIGLFVSGDAEQY
TRBV4-3	-	TRBJ1-2	ASSQDDGALGYGYT
TRBV7-2	-	TRBJ2-3	ASSSGGPTDTQY
TRBV5-8	-	TRBJ1-1	ASSLVQRNTEAF
TRBV29-1	-	TRBJ1-4	SVEDPRTNEKLF